This TCR beta chain was observed in a study of blood T cell repertoires in COVID-19. For the study at large: Spain, Italy and the United States supplied samples that represented acute and convalescent COVID-19. The analysed material was cDNA or gDNA that came from T cells, B-cell-depleted T cells, or PBMCs.

The V and J ends lost 1 base and 2 bases respectively, with 14 bases between them. The CDR3 contains 16 residues. CDR1 and CDR2 from the germline V gene are SGHDN and FVKESK. Authors' data handling: The authors estimated nucleated cell counts from reference gene primer amplification. Produced via immunoSEQ multiplex PCR; TCRdb's table is partial and in-frame only. V, J and clone size derive from that table, while D and trimming were established from the DNA sequence. The sample has approximately 190,000 clones, roughly 82% seen once. The genes are TRBV14 and TRBJ2-5; D is ambiguous. The sequencing sample was made of peripheral blood. The source of this sequence is a woman in her fifties or sixties with COVID-19, enrolled during active disease. Written as DNA, the CDR3 is TGTGCCAGCAGCCAAGTATGGCACGCTTTTCAAGAGACCCAGTACTTC. It yields the protein CASSQVWHAFQETQYF.